A single sample gave rise to the 23 T cell receptor beta chains below, sequenced in a study of T cells in women clearing cervical HPV infection. Repertoires were generated with immunoSEQ multiplex PCR, while TCRdb's copy carries only in-frame clones and drops some. In all, the sample yields about 12,000 clones. Sequenced material: blood buffy coat. The receptors here all came from a woman between 18 and 75 years old with a cervical HPV16 infection that either progressed to CIN3+ or cleared (not recorded which).

To note about this clone: The CDR3 end lies 3 residues beyond the end of the read and is filled in from the germline J gene. The rearrangement joins TRBV28 to TRBJ2-4; 8 nucleotides match TRBD2. CDR3 length: 14 amino acids. J gave up 6 bases and V 3 bases, and 4 bases lay outside the gene matches. Looked up from germline, CDR1 is MDHEN and CDR2 is SYDVKM. The CDR3 bases that were read are TGTGCCAGCAGTTTGATCAGCGGGGGAAACATT. Translation gives CASSLISGGNI. The CDR3 in full is CASSLISGGNIQYF. Drawing the rest from reference TRBV28 and TRBJ2-4, the complete variable domain is DVKVTQSSRYLVKRTGEKVFLECVQDMDHENMFWYRQDPGLGLRLIYFSYDVKMKEKGDIPEGYSVSREKKERFSLILESASTNQTSMYLCASSLISGGNIQYFGAGTRLSVL.

About this clone: The read halts 3 residues ahead of the CDR3 end, with the missing end drawn from the germline J gene. The chain carries TRBV30 and TRBJ2-2; 13 bases align to TRBD2. The CDR3 spans 17 residues. V shed 0 bases, J shed 3 bases, and the junction held 4 bases outside the gene matches. Germline-derived CDR1 and CDR2 are GTSNPN and SVGIG (reference sequence). The covered CDR3 bases are TGTGCCTGGAGTGTCCCGGGACTAGCGGGGTACACCGGGGAG. Its protein product is CAWSVPGLAGYTGE. The entire CDR3 protein reads CAWSVPGLAGYTGELFF.

As to this clone: Read coverage stops 3 residues before the CDR3 terminus; the germline J gene supplies the remainder. The chain recombines TRBV19 with TRBJ2-3; possible D gene TRBD1, 5 bases. CDR1 is LNHDA, CDR2 SQIVND, per germline (reference sequence). This CDR3 comprises 14 residues. V was clipped by 6 bases and J by 1 base, with 11 bases between them. Partial CDR3 DNA: TGTGCCAGTAGACAACAGGCGGGCACAGATACG. This gives the protein CASRQQAGTDT. The whole CDR3 sequence reads CASRQQAGTDTQYF.

As to this clone: The read stops 3 residues short of the end of the CDR3; the missing end is completed from the germline J gene. The chain employs TRBV2 and TRBJ2-2; 10 nucleotides agree with TRBD1. CDR1 is SNHLY and CDR2 is FYNNEI in the germline V gene. V lost 6 bases, J lost 4 bases, and 8 bases stayed unmatched. The CDR3 contains 16 residues. The CDR3 here is CASSETGGAGTGELFF. The covered CDR3 bases are TGTGCCAGCAGCGAGACAGGGGGCGCTGGCACCGGGGAG.

A note on this clone: The observed sequence ends 3 residues before the CDR3 terminus, with the missing tail filled in from the germline J gene. This sequence joins TRBV6-1 and TRBJ1-1; D is undetermined. Between the trimmed V and J ends, which lost 3 bases and 2 bases, there was a span of 7 bases. The CDR3 extends over 13 amino acids. Germline loops: CDR1 MNHNS, CDR2 SASEGT. Incomplete CDR3 DNA: TGTGCCAGCAGTGACCCCTTAAACACTGAA. Its protein is CASSDPLNTE. The complete CDR3 reads CASSDPLNTEAFF.

As concerns this clone: The CDR3 goes on 3 residues after the read ends, and that part is filled in from the germline J gene. V is TRBV7-6 and J is TRBJ2-7; a possible D gene is TRBD2 (5 bases). V was pared by 5 bases and J by 3 bases, with 17 bases between. Germline CDR1 SGHVS, CDR2 FNYEAQ. The CDR3 totals 15 residues. CDR3: CASSPTRQEGYEQYF. CDR3 DNA, as far as it was read: TGTGCCAGCAGCCCCACTAGGCAGGAAGGCTACGAG.

Remarks on this clone: The read terminates 3 residues ahead of where the CDR3 ends, so the germline J gene completes it. The V gene is TRBV19, the J gene TRBJ1-1; D gene uncertain. Trimming shortened V by 6 bases and J by 0 bases, and 17 bases separated the two germline ends. Per the germline V gene, CDR1 is LNHDA and CDR2 is SQIVND (reference sequence). The length of the CDR3 is 16 residues. CDR3 bases read: TGTGCCAGTAGCCCACCGCGCGGTTATATGAACACTGAA. Its translation is CASSPPRGYMNTE. The full CDR3 reads CASSPPRGYMNTEAFF.

With respect to this clone: The read comes to an end 3 residues before the CDR3 does, leaving the germline J gene to fill in the end. The rearrangement links TRBV10-2 to TRBJ2-7, with D hard to call. V dropped 5 bases and J dropped 4 bases, with 12 bases sitting between them. The CDR3 sequence is 13 residues long. CDR1 and CDR2 from the germline V gene are WSHSY and SAAADI. The CDR3 reads CASSPGSVYEQYF. CDR3 DNA, as far as it was read: TGCGCCAGCAGTCCCGGGTCTGTATACGAG.

By frequency, this clone is medium-sized. The CDR3 end lies 3 residues beyond the end of the read and is filled in from the germline J gene. This chain uses TRBV5-1 with TRBJ1-1; a possible D gene is TRBD1 (5 bases). The germline V gene encodes CDR1 SGHRS and CDR2 YFSETQ. CDR3 length: 15 residues. Trimming cost V 0 bases and J 1 base, with 10 bases left between them. The CDR3 here is CASSLVGLRNTEAFF. CDR3 DNA (partial): TGCGCCAGCAGCTTGGTGGGGCTACGGAACACTGAA. The full variable domain, rest sourced from reference TRBV5-1 and TRBJ1-1, is KAGVTQTPRYLIKTRGQQVTLSCSPISGHRSVSWYQQTPGQGLQFLFEYFSETQRNKGNFPGRFSGRQFSNSRSEMNVSTLELGDSALYLCASSLVGLRNTEAFFGQGTRLTVV.

Note on this clone: The read stops 3 residues short of the end of the CDR3; the missing end is completed from the germline J gene. This chain uses TRBV5-4 with TRBJ1-6, with 8 nucleotides matching TRBD1. The trim removed 0 bases at V and 8 bases at J, leaving 4 bases unmatched. In germline, CDR1 is SGHNT, CDR2 YYREEE (reference sequence). This CDR3 spans 15 amino acids. The CDR3 sequence: CASSLDGTGDSPLHF. The sequenced CDR3 bases are TGTGCCAGCAGCTTGGACGGGACAGGTGATTCACCC.

As to this clone: Read coverage stops 3 residues before the CDR3 terminus; the germline J gene supplies the remainder. The genes are TRBV20-1 and TRBJ1-2; 7 bases align to TRBD1. The germline V gene encodes CDR1 DFQATT and CDR2 SNEGSKA (reference sequence). The CDR3 covers 12 residues. The CDR3 here is CSEQQGRDRYTF. The CDR3 bases that were read are TGCAGTGAACAACAGGGGAGGGATCGC.

As regards this clone: The CDR3 end falls 3 residues outside the read, so it is completed with the germline J gene. This chain uses TRBV19 with TRBJ2-7; 9 bases fit TRBD1. The CDR3 length is 13 residues. Germline V gene sequence: CDR1 LNHDA, CDR2 SQIVND (reference sequence). The J segment lost 3 bases and the V segment lost 6 bases, leaving 3 bases of the junction unmatched. CDR3 region: CASSGDRDYEQYF. The sequenced part of the CDR3 DNA is TGTGCCAGTAGCGGGGACAGGGACTACGAG.

Notes on this clone: The read stops 3 residues short of the end of the CDR3; the missing end is completed from the germline J gene. The chain joins TRBV5-1 to TRBJ2-2; a weak D match, TRBD2 (7 bases). V lost 4 bases and J 7 bases, leaving 14 bases between the germline ends. This CDR3 contains 14 residues. Germline lookup yields CDR1 SGHRS and CDR2 YFSETQ. CDR3 sequence reads: CASSGGGRGGELFF. CDR3 DNA (partial): TGCGCCAGCAGCGGCGGGGGCCGGGGCGGGGAG.

In regard to this clone: The read is 3 residues too short to cover the CDR3 end, so that end is filled in from the germline J gene. The chain links TRBV20-1 to TRBJ2-2, with a tentative D call TRBD2 (5 bases). The CDR3 is 18 amino acids. The V end was cut by 0 bases, the J end by 7 bases, with 24 bases between. Looked up from germline, CDR1 is DFQATT and CDR2 is SNEGSKA (reference sequence). The part of the CDR3 DNA that was read is TGCAGTGCTAGAGACCCTACCTCGACGGCGTTAGAGGGCGGGGAG. Encoded protein: CSARDPTSTALEGGE. The full CDR3 is CSARDPTSTALEGGELFF.

Turning to this clone: The CDR3 goes on 3 residues after the read ends, and that part is filled in from the germline J gene. The chain employs TRBV5-1 and TRBJ2-7; the D gene is possibly TRBD1 (6 bases). CDR1 and CDR2 from the germline V gene are SGHRS and YFSETQ. The V end was cut by 4 bases, the J end by 3 bases, with 17 bases between. This CDR3 region has 15 residues. The CDR3 region is CASSGENRVGYEQYF. The CDR3 bases that were read are TGCGCCAGCAGCGGCGAAAACAGGGTCGGCTACGAG.

About this clone itself: The read halts 3 residues ahead of the CDR3 end, with the missing end drawn from the germline J gene. The chain joins TRBV3-1 (or the pseudogene TRBV3-2) to TRBJ2-3; maybe TRBD2 (5 bases). Germline CDR1 and CDR2: LGHDT and YNNKEL (reference sequence). V was trimmed by 3 bases and J by 5 bases, leaving 12 bases between them. The CDR3 spans 14 residues. The CDR3 spells CASSQALEVDTQYF. Partial CDR3 DNA: TGTGCCAGCAGCCAGGCACTAGAAGTAGATACG.

Frequency places this clone as medium-sized. The read ends 3 residues before the CDR3 terminus; that terminus is restored from the germline J gene. V usage is TRBV28 and J usage is TRBJ2-4; 8 positions match TRBD2. The CDR3 length is 11 residues. Germline CDR1 and CDR2: MDHEN and SYDVKM. The CDR3 spells CASSISGVQYF. The DNA read from the CDR3 is TGTGCCAGCAGTATTAGCGGGGTT.

A note on this clone: The read finishes 3 residues shy of the CDR3 end, and the germline J gene is used to complete it. V usage is TRBV7-9 and J usage is TRBJ2-1, with 9 bases that match TRBD2. Trimming cost V 5 bases and J 7 bases; bases outside gene matches: 9. The CDR3 runs to 15 residues. The germline V gene has CDR1 SEHNR and CDR2 FQNEAQ (reference sequence). The CDR3 bases that were read are TGTGCCAGCAGCCGCGGGGGGGCCCCTTCAAATGAG. Translated: CASSRGGAPSNE. The full CDR3 protein is CASSRGGAPSNEQFF.

Points on this clone: The CDR3 is cut off 3 residues early in the read; its end comes from the germline J gene. The genes are TRBV30 and TRBJ2-5; D is perhaps TRBD2 (7 bases). The CDR3 totals 14 residues. Germline values: CDR1 GTSNPN, CDR2 SVGIG (reference sequence). V lost 2 bases and J 2 bases, leaving 12 bases between the germline ends. The CDR3 bases that were read are TGTGCCTGGAGTTCCGGGGGGCCACAAGAGACC. It specifies CAWSSGGPQET. The entire CDR3 is CAWSSGGPQETQYF.

The covered CDR3 bases are TGTGCCAGCAGCCTAAGGTGGCGCGGTTACGAG. It is translated as CASSLRWRGYE. The whole CDR3 region reads CASSLRWRGYEQYF. The rearrangement links TRBV11-3 to TRBJ2-7; D is unclear. The observed sequence ends 3 residues before the CDR3 terminus, with the missing tail filled in from the germline J gene. V was shortened by 5 bases and J by 4 bases, with 15 bases between the two germline ends. This CDR3 region has 14 residues. Germline-derived CDR1 and CDR2 are SGHNT and YENEEA.

On this clone itself: The read ends 3 residues shy of where the CDR3 ends; the end is completed using the germline J gene. This chain connects TRBV12-3 or TRBV12-4 to TRBJ1-4; the D gene is possibly TRBD1 (5 bases). This CDR3 has 15 amino acids. Trimming cost V 7 bases and J 8 bases, with 20 bases left between them. CDR3 residues: CASTTGRGSGEKLFF. CDR3 DNA, as far as it was read: TGTGCCAGCACCACGGGGCGGGGCAGTGGAGAAAAA.

Regarding this clone: The CDR3 end lies 3 residues beyond the end of the read and is filled in from the germline J gene. The V gene is TRBV20-1, the J gene TRBJ2-5; 9 nucleotides match TRBD2. The CDR3 is 13 amino acids. V shed 5 bases and J 5 bases; nucleotides not matched to a gene: 6. From germline, CDR1 is DFQATT and CDR2 SNEGSKA (reference sequence). The CDR3 loop is CSAPGLAGETQYF. CDR3 DNA, as far as it was read: TGCAGTGCTCCGGGACTAGCTGGCGAGACC.

CDR3 sequence reads: CAGHLQGVVTGELFF. The part of the CDR3 DNA that was read is TGTGCCGGCCACTTACAGGGGGTGGTCACCGGGGAG. The V call is TRBV5-4, the J call TRBJ2-2, with 8 bases fitting TRBD1. The read terminates 3 residues ahead of where the CDR3 ends, so the germline J gene completes it. The CDR3 runs to 15 residues. V gave up 10 bases and J gave up 4 bases; unmatched junction bases: 12. Germline CDR1 and CDR2: SGHNT and YYREEE (reference sequence).